This T cell receptor (beta chain) was sequenced for a study of blood T cell repertoires in COVID-19. Study overall: From T cells, B-cell-depleted T cells, or PBMCs came the material, which was cDNA or gDNA.

V gave up 7 bases and J gave up 4 bases, with 16 bases separating them. The CDR3 consists of 13 residues. The germline CDR1 and CDR2 sequences are SQVTM and ANQGSEA. Original analysis: Amplification of reference gene primers was used by the study to estimate nucleated cell counts. Sequenced by immunoSEQ multiplex PCR; TCRdb stores in-frame clones only, minus some. V and J calls and clone size are copied from that table; D and trimming were computed from the DNA. Seen here are about 120,000 clones, about 91% observed once, and the top ten hold about 1%. Sequenced material: peripheral blood. This chain links TRBV29-1 with TRBJ1-2, with D perhaps matching TRBD1 (5 bases). The source of this sequence is a woman between 50 and 59 years old with active or convalescent COVID-19. As DNA, the CDR3 is TGCAGCGGAGAGACGGCAAGGGGCTATGGCTACACCTTC. Encoded protein: CSGETARGYGYTF. The full variable domain, with the rest looked up from reference TRBV29-1 and TRBJ1-2, is SAVISQKPSRDICQRGTSLTIQCQVDSQVTMMFWYRQQPGQSLTLIATANQGSEATYESGFVIDKFPISRPNLTFSTLTVSNMSPEDSSIYLCSGETARGYGYTFGSGTRLTVV.